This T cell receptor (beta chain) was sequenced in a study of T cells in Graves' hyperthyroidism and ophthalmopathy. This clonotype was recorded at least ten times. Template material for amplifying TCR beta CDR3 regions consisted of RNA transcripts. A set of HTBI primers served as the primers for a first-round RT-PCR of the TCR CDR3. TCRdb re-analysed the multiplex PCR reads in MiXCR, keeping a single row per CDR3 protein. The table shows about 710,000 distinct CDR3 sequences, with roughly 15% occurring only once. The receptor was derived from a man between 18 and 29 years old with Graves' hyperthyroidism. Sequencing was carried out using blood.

Here the CDR3 DNA reads TGCGCCAGCCGTTTGGTGTTAGCGAGCAATGAGCAGTTCTTC. Translation gives CASRLVLASNEQFF. The chain links TRBV5-1 to TRBJ2-1, with a weak D call TRBD2 (5 bases). V lost 7 bases, J lost 6 bases, and 17 bases lay in between. Germline lookup yields CDR1 SGHRS and CDR2 YFSETQ. This CDR3 contains 14 residues.